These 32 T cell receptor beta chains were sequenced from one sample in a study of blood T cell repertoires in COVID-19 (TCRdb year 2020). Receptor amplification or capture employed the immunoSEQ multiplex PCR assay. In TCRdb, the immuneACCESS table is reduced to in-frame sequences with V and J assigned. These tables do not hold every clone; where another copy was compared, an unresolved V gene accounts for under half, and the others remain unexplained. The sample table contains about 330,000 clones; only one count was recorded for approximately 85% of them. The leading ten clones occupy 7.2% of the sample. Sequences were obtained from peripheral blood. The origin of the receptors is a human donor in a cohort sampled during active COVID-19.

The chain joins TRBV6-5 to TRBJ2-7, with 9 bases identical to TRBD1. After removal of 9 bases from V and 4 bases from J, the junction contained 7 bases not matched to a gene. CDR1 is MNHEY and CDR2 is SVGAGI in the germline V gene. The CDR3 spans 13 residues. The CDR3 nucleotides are TGTGCCAGTTGCCGGGACAGGGCGTACGAGCAGTACTTC. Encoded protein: CASCRDRAYEQYF.

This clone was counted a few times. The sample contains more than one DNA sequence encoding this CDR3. CDR3: CASSLEGRANSPLHF. The CDR3 DNA is TGTGCCAGCAGCTTGGAGGGCAGGGCTAATTCACCCCTCCACTTT. The chain combines TRBV5-6 with TRBJ1-6, with D tentatively TRBD1 (5 bases). Trimming stripped 0 bases from V and 6 bases from J, with 10 bases between. The CDR3 covers 15 residues. Germline V CDR1 and CDR2: SGHDT, YYEEEE.

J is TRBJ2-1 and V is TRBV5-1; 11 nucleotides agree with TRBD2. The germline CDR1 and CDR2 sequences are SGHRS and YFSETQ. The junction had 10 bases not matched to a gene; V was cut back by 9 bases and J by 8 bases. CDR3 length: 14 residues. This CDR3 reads CATALAGGIHEQFF. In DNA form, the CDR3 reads TGCGCCACCGCCCTAGCGGGGGGAATCCATGAGCAGTTCTTC.

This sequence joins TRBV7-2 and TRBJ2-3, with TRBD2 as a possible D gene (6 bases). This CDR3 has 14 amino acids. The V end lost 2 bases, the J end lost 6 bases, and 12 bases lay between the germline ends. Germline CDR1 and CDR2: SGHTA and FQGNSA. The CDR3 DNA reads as TGTGCCAGCAGCTTATCTCCAGGGAGGGATACGCAGTATTTT. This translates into CASSLSPGRDTQYF. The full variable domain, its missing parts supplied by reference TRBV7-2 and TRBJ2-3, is GAGVSQSPSNKVTEKGKDVELRCDPISGHTALYWYRQSLGQGLEFLIYFQGNSAPDKSGLPSDRFSAERTGGSVSTLTIQRTQQEDSAVYLCASSLSPGRDTQYFGPGTRLTVL.

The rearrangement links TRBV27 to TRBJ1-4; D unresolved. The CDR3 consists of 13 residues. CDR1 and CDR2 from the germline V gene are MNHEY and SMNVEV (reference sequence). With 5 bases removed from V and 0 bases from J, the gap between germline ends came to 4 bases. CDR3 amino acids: CASSPATNEKLFF. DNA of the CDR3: TGTGCCAGCAGTCCTGCAACTAATGAAAAACTGTTTTTT.

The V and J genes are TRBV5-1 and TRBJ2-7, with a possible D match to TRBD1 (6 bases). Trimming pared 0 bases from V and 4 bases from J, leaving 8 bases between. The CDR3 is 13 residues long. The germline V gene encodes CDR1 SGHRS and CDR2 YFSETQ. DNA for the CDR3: TGCGCCAGCAGCTTGGATCAGGGGTACGAGCAGTACTTC. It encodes CASSLDQGYEQYF.

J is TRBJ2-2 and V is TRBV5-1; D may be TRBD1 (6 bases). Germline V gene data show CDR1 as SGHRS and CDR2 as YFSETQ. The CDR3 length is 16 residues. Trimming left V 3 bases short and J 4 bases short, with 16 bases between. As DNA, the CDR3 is TGCGCCAGCAGCTCCGAACAGGGCATGGGCACCGGGGAGCTGTTTTTT. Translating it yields CASSSEQGMGTGELFF.

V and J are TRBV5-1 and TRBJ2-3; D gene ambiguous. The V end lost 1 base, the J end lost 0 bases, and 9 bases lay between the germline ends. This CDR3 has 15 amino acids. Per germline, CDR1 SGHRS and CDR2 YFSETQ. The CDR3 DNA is TGCGCCAGCAGCTTGACGGTTGCTAGCACAGATACGCAGTATTTT. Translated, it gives CASSLTVASTDTQYF. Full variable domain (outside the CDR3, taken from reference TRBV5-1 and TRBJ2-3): KAGVTQTPRYLIKTRGQQVTLSCSPISGHRSVSWYQQTPGQGLQFLFEYFSETQRNKGNFPGRFSGRQFSNSRSEMNVSTLELGDSALYLCASSLTVASTDTQYFGPGTRLTVL.

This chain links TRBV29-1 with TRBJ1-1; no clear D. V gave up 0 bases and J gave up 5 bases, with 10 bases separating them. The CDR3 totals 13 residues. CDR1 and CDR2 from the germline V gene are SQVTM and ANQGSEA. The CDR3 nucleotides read TGCAGCGTTGAAGACTCCCCTCTAACTGAAGCTTTCTTT. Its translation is CSVEDSPLTEAFF. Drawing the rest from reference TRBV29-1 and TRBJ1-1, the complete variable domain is SAVISQKPSRDICQRGTSLTIQCQVDSQVTMMFWYRQQPGQSLTLIATANQGSEATYESGFVIDKFPISRPNLTFSTLTVSNMSPEDSSIYLCSVEDSPLTEAFFGQGTRLTVV.

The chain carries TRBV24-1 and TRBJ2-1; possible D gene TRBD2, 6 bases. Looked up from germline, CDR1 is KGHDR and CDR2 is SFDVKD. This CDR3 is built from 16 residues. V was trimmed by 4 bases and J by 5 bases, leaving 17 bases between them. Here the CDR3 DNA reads TGTGCCACCAGTGACCTTGCGGGGCCCGAGGACAATGAGCAGTTCTTC. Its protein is CATSDLAGPEDNEQFF.

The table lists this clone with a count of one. The CDR3 protein is CATSRDPQGNQPQHF. Written as DNA, the CDR3 is TGTGCCACCAGCAGAGATCCCCAGGGGAATCAGCCCCAGCATTTT. V usage is TRBV15 and J usage is TRBJ1-5; D perhaps matches TRBD1 (6 bases). Germline V lookup: CDR1 LNHNV, CDR2 YYDKDF (reference sequence). The CDR3 covers 15 residues. V was clipped by 0 bases and J by 4 bases, with 10 bases between them. Drawing the rest from reference TRBV15 and TRBJ1-5, the complete variable domain is DAMVIQNPRYQVTQFGKPVTLSCSQTLNHNVMYWYQQKSSQAPKLLFHYYDKDFNNEADTPDNFQSRRPNTSFCFLDIRSPGLGDTAMYLCATSRDPQGNQPQHFGDGTRLSIL.

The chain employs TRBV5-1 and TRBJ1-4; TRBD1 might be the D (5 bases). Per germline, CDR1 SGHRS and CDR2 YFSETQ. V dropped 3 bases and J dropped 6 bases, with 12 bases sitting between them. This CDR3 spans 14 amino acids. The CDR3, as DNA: TGCGCCAGCAGCTCTCTCGGACATGATGAAAAACTGTTTTTT. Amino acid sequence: CASSSLGHDEKLFF.

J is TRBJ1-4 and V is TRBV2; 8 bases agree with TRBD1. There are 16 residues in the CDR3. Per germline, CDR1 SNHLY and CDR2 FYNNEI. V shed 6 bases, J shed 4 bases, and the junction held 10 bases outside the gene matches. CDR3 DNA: TGTGCCAGCAGCGGTAGGCGACAGGGGAGTAATGAAAAACTGTTTTTT. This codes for CASSGRRQGSNEKLFF. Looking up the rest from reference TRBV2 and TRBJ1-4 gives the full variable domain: EPEVTQTPSHQVTQMGQEVILRCVPISNHLYFYWYRQILGQKVEFLVSFYNNEISEKSEIFDDQFSVERPDGSNFTLKIRSTKLEDSAMYFCASSGRRQGSNEKLFFGSGTQLSVL.

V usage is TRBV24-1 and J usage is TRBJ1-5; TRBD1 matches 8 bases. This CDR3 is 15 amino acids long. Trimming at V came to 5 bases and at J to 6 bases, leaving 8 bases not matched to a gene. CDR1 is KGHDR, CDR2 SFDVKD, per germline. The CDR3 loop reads CATSGSGQGSQPQHF. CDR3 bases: TGTGCCACCAGTGGCTCAGGACAGGGCAGTCAGCCCCAGCATTTT.

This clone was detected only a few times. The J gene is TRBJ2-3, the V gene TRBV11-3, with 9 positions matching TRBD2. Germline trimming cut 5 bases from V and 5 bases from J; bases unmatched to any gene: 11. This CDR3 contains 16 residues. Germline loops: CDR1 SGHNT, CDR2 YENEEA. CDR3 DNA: TGTGCCAGCAGCAGTAGTGGCGGGGGGGCCGGAGATACGCAGTATTTT. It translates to CASSSSGGGAGDTQYF.

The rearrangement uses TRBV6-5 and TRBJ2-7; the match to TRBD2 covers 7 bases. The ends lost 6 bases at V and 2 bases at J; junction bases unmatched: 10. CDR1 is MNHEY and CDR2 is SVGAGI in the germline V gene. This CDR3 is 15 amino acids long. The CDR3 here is CASRSRGGDAYEQYF. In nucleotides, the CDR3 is TGTGCCAGCAGAAGCCGGGGAGGGGATGCCTACGAGCAGTACTTC.

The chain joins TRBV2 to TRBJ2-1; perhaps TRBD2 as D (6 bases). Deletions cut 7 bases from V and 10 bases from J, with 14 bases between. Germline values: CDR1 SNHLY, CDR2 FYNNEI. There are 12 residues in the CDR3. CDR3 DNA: TGTGCCAGCACCTTGGAGGGAGCAGAGCAGTTCTTC. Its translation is CASTLEGAEQFF.

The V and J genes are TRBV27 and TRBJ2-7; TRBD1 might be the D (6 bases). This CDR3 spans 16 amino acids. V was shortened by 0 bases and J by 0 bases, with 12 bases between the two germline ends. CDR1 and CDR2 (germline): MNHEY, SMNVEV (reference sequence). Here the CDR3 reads CASSLSPWDNSYEQYF. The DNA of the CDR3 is TGTGCCAGCAGTTTATCCCCGTGGGACAACTCCTACGAGCAGTACTTC.

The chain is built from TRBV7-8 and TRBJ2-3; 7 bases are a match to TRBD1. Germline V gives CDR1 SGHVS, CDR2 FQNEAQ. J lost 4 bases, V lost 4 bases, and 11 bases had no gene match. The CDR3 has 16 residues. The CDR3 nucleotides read TGTGCCAGCAGCTCAAGACAGGGATGGACGGCAGATACGCAGTATTTT. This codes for CASSSRQGWTADTQYF.

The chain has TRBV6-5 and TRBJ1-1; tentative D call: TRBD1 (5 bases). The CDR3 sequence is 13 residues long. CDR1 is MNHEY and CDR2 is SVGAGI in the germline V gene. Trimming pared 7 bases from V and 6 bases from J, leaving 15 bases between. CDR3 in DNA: TGTGCCAGCACCCCCCCAAAGGGGCCTGAAGCTTTCTTT. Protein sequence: CASTPPKGPEAFF.

The CDR3 nucleotides read TGTGCCAGCGTCATAGGACAGGGCCCAGATCAGCCCCAGCATTTT. Translating gives CASVIGQGPDQPQHF. This chain joins TRBV19 and TRBJ1-5; 8 nucleotides line up with TRBD1. CDR1 and CDR2 from the germline V gene are LNHDA and SQIVND (reference sequence). The CDR3 has 15 residues. Germline trimming cut 9 bases from V and 5 bases from J; bases unmatched to any gene: 12.

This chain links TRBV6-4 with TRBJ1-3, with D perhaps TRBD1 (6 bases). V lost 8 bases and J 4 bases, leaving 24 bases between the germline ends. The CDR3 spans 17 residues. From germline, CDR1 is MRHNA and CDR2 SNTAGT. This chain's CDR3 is CASVGYGMGGRGNTIYF. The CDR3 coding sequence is TGTGCCAGCGTCGGGTATGGTATGGGGGGGCGCGGAAACACCATATATTTT.

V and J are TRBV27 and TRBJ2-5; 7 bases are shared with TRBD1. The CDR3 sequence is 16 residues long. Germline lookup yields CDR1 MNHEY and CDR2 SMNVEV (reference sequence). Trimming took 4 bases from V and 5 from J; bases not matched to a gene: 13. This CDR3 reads CASSSTNRGLWETQYF. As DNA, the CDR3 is TGTGCCAGCAGTTCGACGAACAGGGGATTATGGGAGACCCAGTACTTC.

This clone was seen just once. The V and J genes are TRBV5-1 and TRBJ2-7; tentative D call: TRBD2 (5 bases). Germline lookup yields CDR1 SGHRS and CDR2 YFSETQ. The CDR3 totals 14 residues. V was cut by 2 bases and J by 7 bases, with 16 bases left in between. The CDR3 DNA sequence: TGCGCCAGCAGCTTCTCCGGGCCCCCGGGGGAGCAGTACTTC. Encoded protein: CASSFSGPPGEQYF. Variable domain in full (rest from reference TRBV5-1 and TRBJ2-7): KAGVTQTPRYLIKTRGQQVTLSCSPISGHRSVSWYQQTPGQGLQFLFEYFSETQRNKGNFPGRFSGRQFSNSRSEMNVSTLELGDSALYLCASSFSGPPGEQYFGPGTRLTVT.

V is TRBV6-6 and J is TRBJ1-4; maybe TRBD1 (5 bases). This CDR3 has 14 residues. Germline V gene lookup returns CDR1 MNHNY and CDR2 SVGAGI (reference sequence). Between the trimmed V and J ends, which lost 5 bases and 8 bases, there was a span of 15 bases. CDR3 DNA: TGTGCCAGCAGTCCCGGGACTCGACTAGAAAAACTGTTTTTT. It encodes CASSPGTRLEKLFF.

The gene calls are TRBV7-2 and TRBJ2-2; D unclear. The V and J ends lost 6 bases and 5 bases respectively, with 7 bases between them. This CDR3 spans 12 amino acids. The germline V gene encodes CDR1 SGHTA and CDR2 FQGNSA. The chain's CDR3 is CASSSFTGELFF. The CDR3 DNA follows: TGTGCCAGCAGTTCCTTTACCGGGGAGCTGTTTTTT.

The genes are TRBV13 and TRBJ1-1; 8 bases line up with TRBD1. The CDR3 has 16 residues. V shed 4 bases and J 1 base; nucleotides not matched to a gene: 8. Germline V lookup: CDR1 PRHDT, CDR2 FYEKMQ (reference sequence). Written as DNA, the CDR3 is TGTGCCAGCAGCTCAATTTCCGGGACAGGGAACACTGAAGCTTTCTTT. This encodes CASSSISGTGNTEAFF.

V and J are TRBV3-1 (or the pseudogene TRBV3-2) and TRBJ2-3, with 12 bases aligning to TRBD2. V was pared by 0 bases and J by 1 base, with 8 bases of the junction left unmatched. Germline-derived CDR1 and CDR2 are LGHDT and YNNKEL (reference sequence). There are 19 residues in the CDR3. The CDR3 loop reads CASSQEFPRLAGGTDTQYF. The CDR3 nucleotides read TGTGCCAGCAGCCAAGAATTCCCCCGACTAGCGGGAGGCACAGATACGCAGTATTTT.

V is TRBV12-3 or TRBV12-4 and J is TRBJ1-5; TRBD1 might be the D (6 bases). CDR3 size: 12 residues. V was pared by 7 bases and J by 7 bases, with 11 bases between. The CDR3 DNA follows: TGTGCCAGCACCTTCAGGGGACAGCCCCAGCATTTT. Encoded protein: CASTFRGQPQHF.

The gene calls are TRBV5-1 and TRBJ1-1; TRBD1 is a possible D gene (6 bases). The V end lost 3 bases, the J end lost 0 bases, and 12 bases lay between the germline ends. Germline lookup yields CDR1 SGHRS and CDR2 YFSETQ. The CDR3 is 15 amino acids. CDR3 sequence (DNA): TGCGCCAGCAGCTCCACCCAGGGGTTGAACACTGAAGCTTTCTTT. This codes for CASSSTQGLNTEAFF.

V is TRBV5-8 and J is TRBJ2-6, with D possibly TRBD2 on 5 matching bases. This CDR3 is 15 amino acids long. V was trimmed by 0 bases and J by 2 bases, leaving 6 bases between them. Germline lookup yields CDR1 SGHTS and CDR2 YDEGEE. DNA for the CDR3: TGTGCCAGCAGCTTGGGAGGGACTGGGGCCAACGTCCTGACTTTC. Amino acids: CASSLGGTGANVLTF.

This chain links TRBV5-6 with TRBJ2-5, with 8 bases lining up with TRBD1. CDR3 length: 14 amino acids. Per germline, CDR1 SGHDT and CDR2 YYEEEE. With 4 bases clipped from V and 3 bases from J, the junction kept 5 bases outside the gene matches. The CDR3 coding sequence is TGTGCCAGCAGCCGGGTGGACAGGGAAGAGACCCAGTACTTC. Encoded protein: CASSRVDREETQYF. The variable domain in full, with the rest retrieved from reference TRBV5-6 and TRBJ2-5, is DAGVTQSPTHLIKTRGQQVTLRCSPKSGHDTVSWYQQALGQGPQFIFQYYEEEERQRGNFPDRFSGHQFPNYSSELNVNALLLGDSALYLCASSRVDREETQYFGPGTRLLVL.